This section outlines one T cell receptor (beta chain) sequence together with its context. Antigen unknown. This CDR3 region has 13 residues. V shed 6 bases and J shed 4 bases, with 10 bases lying between them. Germline CDR1 reads LNHDA; CDR2 reads SQIVND (reference sequence). The sample is drawn from a study of cytomegalovirus exposure and HLA in healthy donors. Overall study results and limits: A link between a missense DCLRE1C variant and TCR beta V- and J-gene trimming emerged from a later analysis. A list of 150 to 200 TCR beta chains associated with cytomegalovirus was given. It was likely that a cluster of highly shared sequence variants was a sequencing artifact.

It was with 60 Vbeta and 13 Jbeta primers that the PCR ran. Generated by immunoSEQ multiplex PCR, the TCRdb table keeps only in-frame clones and is missing some. This sample has approximately 100,000 clones, with 76% found just once. The sequenced sample was PBMCs. The chain has TRBV19 and TRBJ1-5, with D hard to call. The receptor was derived from a middle-aged man in good health and CMV-seronegative. CDR3: CASRMSRNQPQHF. CDR3 bases: TGTGCCAGTAGGATGTCGCGGAATCAGCCCCAGCATTTT.